The clone carrying this T cell receptor (beta chain) was seen a handful of times. The same CDR3 can be traced to other DNA sequences in this sample. The data were taken from a study of blood T cell repertoires in COVID-19. Looking at the study overall: The samples span acute and convalescent COVID-19 from the United States, Italy and Spain. PBMCs, B-cell-depleted T cells, or T cells provided the cDNA or gDNA that made up the material.

The germline CDR1 and CDR2 sequences are MNHNS and SASEGT. This CDR3 has 13 residues. The junction had 3 bases not matched to a gene; V was cut back by 3 bases and J by 8 bases. Original data processing: Cell counts per sample came from amplifying reference gene primers. Only in-frame clones appear in the TCRdb table, and some are missing; sequencing was by immunoSEQ multiplex PCR. Clone size and V and J calls were adopted from that table, with D and trimming inferred from the DNA. The profile shows about 63,000 clones, about 82% of them singletons. Allocation to cohorts depended on clinical history reported by the participants.

This chain joins TRBV6-1 and TRBJ1-2; 10 bases align to TRBD1. The specimen was PBMCs or T cells enriched from blood (not recorded which). This TCR came from a woman in her thirties or forties with acute COVID-19. Here the CDR3 reads CASSDRDRGGYTF. Here the CDR3 DNA reads TGTGCCAGCAGTGACCGGGACAGGGGCGGCTACACCTTC.